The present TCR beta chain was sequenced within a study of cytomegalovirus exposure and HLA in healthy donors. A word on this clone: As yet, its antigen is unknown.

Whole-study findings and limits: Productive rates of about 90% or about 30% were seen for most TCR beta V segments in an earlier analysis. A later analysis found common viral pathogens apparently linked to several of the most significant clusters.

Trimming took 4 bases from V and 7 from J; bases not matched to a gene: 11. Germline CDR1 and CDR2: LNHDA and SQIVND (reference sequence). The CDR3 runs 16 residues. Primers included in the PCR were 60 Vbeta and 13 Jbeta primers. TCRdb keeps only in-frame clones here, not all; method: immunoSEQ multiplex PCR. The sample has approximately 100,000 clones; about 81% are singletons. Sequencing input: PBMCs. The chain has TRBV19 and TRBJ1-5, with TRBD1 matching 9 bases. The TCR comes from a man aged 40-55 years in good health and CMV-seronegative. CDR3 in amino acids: CASSSLQGARTQPQHF. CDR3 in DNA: TGTGCCAGTAGTAGCTTACAGGGGGCACGGACGCAGCCCCAGCATTTT. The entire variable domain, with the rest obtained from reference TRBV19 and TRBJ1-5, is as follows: DGGITQSPKYLFRKEGQNVTLSCEQNLNHDAMYWYRQDPGQGLRLIYYSQIVNDFQKGDIAEGYSVSREKKESFPLTVTSAQKNPTAFYLCASSSLQGARTQPQHFGDGTRLSIL.